This T cell receptor (beta chain) was observed in a study of blood T cell repertoires in COVID-19. At the level of the study: Samples taken during acute and convalescent COVID-19 were collected in the United States, Italy and Spain. T cells, B-cell-depleted T cells, or PBMCs supplied cDNA or gDNA.

In the original workflow: The assay estimated nucleated cells by amplifying reference gene primers. Repertoires were generated with immunoSEQ multiplex PCR, while TCRdb's copy carries only in-frame clones and drops some. The D gene and trimming were derived from the DNA, and the V and J assignments and clone size from that table. The sample shows fewer than 150,000 clones, approximately 87% of them seen only once. Specimen: peripheral blood. This clonotype was obtained from a man between 65 and 85 years old who had recovered from COVID-19.

CDR3 amino acids: CASSLLLAQETQYF. DNA for the CDR3: TGTGCCAGCAGCTTATTACTAGCCCAAGAGACCCAGTACTTC. J is TRBJ2-5 and V is TRBV5-4; D is possibly TRBD2 (6 bases). Deletions cut 2 bases from V and 1 base from J, with 9 bases between. This CDR3 comprises 14 residues. Looked up from germline, CDR1 is SGHNT and CDR2 is YYREEE (reference sequence). Together with reference TRBV5-4 and TRBJ2-5, the CDR3 gives the full variable domain: ETGVTQSPTHLIKTRGQQVTLRCSSQSGHNTVSWYQQALGQGPQFIFQYYREEENGRGNFPPRFSGLQFPNYSSELNVNALELDDSALYLCASSLLLAQETQYFGPGTRLLVL.